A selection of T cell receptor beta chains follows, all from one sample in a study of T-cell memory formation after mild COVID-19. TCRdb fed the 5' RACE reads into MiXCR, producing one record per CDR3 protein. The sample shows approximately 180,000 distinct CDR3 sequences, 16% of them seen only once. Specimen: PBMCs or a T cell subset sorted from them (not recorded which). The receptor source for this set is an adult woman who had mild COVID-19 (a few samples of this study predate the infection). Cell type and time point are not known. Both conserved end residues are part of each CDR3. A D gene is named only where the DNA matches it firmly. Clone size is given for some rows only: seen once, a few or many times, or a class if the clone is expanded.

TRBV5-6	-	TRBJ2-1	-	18	TGTGCCAGCAGGCGATGGTTTGGAACAGATCGGATCTACAATGAGCAGTTCTTC	CASRRWFGTDRIYNEQFF
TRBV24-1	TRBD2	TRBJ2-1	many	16	TGTGCCACCAGTGATTTGGCGGGAGCCGTCTACAATGAGCAGTTCTTC	CATSDLAGAVYNEQFF
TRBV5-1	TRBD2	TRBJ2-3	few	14	TGCGCCAGCAGAGGGACTAGCGGGAGAAATACGCAGTATTTT	CASRGTSGRNTQYF
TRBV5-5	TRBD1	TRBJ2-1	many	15	TGTGCCAGCAGCGTCCAGGGGGCCTCCTACAATGAGCAGTTCTTC	CASSVQGASYNEQFF
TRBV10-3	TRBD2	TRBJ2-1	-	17	TGTGCCATCAGTGAGTCGTTACAAGCGGGGGGGCCTTGGGAGCAGTTCTTC	CAISESLQAGGPWEQFF
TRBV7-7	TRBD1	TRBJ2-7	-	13	TGTGCCAGCAGCTTCGCGGACAGGGACGAGCAGTACTTC	CASSFADRDEQYF
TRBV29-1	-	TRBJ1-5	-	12	TGCAGCGTTTGGGACCCCTGGGGGCCCCAGCATTTT	CSVWDPWGPQHF
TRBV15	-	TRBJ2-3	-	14	TGTGCCACCAGCAGAGAAGGGGGCACAGATACGCAGTATTTT	CATSREGGTDTQYF
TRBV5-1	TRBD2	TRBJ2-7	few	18	TGCGCCAGCAGCCACGGACTAGCGGGACCCCCGGGCTCCTACGAGCAGTACTTC	CASSHGLAGPPGSYEQYF
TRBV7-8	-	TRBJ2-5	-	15	TGTGCCAGCAGGGAGGGACGGGACAACCAAGAGACCCAGTACTTC	CASREGRDNQETQYF
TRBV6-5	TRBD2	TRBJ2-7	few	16	TGTGCCAGCAGTCCCACACGGGGGGATAGCTCCTACGAGCAGTACTTC	CASSPTRGDSSYEQYF
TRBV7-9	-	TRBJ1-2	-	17	TGTGCCAGCAGCTTGACCGATATGCGGGGGCTAAACTATGGCTACACCTTC	CASSLTDMRGLNYGYTF
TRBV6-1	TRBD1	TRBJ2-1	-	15	TGTGCCAGCAGCAAAGGACAGGCGTCCTACAATGAGCAGTTCTTC	CASSKGQASYNEQFF
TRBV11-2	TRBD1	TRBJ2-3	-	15	TGTGCCAGCAGCTGGAAGACAGGGAACACAGATACGCAGTATTTT	CASSWKTGNTDTQYF